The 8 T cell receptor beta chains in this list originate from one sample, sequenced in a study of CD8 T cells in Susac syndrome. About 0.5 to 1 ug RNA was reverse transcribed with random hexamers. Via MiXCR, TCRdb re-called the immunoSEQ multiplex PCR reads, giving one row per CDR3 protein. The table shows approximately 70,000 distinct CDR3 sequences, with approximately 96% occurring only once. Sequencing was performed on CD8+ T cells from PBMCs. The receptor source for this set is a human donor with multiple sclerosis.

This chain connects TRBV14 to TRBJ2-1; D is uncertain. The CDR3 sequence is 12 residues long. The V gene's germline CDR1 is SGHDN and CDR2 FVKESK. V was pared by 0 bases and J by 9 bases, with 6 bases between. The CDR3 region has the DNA TGTGCCAGCAGCCAAGAATCCCGTGAGCAGTTCTTC. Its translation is CASSQESREQFF.

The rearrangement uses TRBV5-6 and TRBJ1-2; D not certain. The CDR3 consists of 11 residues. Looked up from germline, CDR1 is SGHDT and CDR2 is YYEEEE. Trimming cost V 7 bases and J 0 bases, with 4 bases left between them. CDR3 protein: CASGPNYGYTF. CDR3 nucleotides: TGTGCCAGCGGCCCTAACTATGGCTACACCTTC.

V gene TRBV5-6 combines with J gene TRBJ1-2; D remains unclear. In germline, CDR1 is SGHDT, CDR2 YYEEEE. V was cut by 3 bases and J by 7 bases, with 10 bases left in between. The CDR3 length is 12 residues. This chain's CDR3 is CASSYAAGGYTF. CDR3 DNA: TGTGCCAGCAGCTACGCAGCGGGTGGCTACACCTTC.

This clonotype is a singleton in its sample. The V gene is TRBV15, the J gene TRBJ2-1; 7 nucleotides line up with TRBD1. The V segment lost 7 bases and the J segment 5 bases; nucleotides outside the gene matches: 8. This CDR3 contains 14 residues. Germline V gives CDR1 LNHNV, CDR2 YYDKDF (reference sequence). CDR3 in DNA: TGTGCCACCACCAACCCCGGGACAGACAATGAGCAGTTCTTC. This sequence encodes CATTNPGTDNEQFF.

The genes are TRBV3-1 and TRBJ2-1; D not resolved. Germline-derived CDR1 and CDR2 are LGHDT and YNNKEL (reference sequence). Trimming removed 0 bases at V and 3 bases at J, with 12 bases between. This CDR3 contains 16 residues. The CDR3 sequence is CASSQEWQEHYNEQFF. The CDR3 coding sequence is TGTGCCAGCAGCCAAGAGTGGCAGGAGCACTACAATGAGCAGTTCTTC.

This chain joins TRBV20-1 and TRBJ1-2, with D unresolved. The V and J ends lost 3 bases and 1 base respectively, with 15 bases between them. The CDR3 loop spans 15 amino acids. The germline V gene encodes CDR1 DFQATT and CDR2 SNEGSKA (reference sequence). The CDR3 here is CSARSSQEGNYGYTF. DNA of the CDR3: TGCAGTGCTAGGTCGAGCCAGGAAGGTAACTATGGCTACACCTTC.

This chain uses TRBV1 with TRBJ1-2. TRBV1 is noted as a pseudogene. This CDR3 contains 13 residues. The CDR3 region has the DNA TGCACCAGCAGCCAAGGGTCAGTCTGGGGCTACACCTTC. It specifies CTSSQGSVWGYTF.

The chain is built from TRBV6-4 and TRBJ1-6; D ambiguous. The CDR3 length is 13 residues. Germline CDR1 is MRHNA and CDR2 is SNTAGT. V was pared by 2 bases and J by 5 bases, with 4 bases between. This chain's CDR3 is CASSDGDNSPLHF. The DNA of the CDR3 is TGTGCCAGCAGTGACGGGGATAATTCACCCCTCCACTTT.